This TCR beta chain is from a study of blood T cell repertoires in COVID-19. Study details: PBMCs, B-cell-depleted T cells, or T cells provided the cDNA or gDNA that made up the material.

Libraries were prepared by immunoSEQ multiplex PCR; TCRdb keeps only in-frame clonotypes and omits some of them. Of 220,000 or so clones listed, around 90% are singletons. It was during active infection that Seattle patients were enrolled and then longitudinally followed. The TCR comes from a man aged 55 to 69 with COVID-19, enrolled during active disease. The sequenced sample consisted of peripheral blood.

CDR3 DNA sequence: TGTGCCAGCAGCTTAGCTGGCGGGGGGGCCTCAAATGAGCAGTTCTTC. Protein: CASSLAGGGASNEQFF. V usage is TRBV7-2 and J usage is TRBJ2-1, with 9 positions matching TRBD2. This CDR3 spans 16 amino acids. Germline CDR1 reads SGHTA; CDR2 reads FQGNSA. The trim removed 0 bases at V and 7 bases at J, leaving 7 bases unmatched.